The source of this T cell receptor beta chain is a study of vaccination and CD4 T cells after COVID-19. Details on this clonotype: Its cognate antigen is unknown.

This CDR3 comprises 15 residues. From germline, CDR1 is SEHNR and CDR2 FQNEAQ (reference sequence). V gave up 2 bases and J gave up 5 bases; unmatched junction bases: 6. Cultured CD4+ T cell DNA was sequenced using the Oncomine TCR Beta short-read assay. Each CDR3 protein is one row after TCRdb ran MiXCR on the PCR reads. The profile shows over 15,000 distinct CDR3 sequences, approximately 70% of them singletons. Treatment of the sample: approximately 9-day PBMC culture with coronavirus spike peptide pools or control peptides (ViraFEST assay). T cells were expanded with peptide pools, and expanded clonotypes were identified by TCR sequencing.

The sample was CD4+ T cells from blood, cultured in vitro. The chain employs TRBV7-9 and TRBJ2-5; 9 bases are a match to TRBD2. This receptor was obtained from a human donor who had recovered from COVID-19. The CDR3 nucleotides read TGTGCCAGCAGCTTATCCTTAGCGGGAGATGAGACCCAGTACTTC. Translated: CASSLSLAGDETQYF.